This T cell receptor beta chain came from a study of T cell responses to AZD1222 COVID-19 vaccine. Study-wide context: Pooled together were second doses at about 4 or about 12 weeks.

With regard to this clone: Antigen: not known.

Produced via immunoSEQ multiplex PCR; TCRdb's table is partial and in-frame only. Counted here are fewer than 200,000 clones, approximately 92% occurring once; the ten biggest clones make up about 10%. The CDR3 is made up of 13 amino acids. V shed 7 bases and J shed 0 bases, with 9 bases lying between them. Germline loops: CDR1 LNHDA, CDR2 SQIVND (reference sequence). Study results and caveats: Nearly half of the spike-specific TCRs reportedly recognize variant regions that carry no mutations. White British people made up most donors, females outnumbered males, and clonal diversity was possibly underestimated. Vaccination with two AZD1222 doses was followed by a rise in Spike-specific TCR breadth and depth.

The chain combines TRBV19 with TRBJ1-1; D remains ambiguous. The sequenced sample was peripheral blood, obtained on day 0 of AZD1222 vaccination. This receptor was taken from an adult in good health. CDR3 bases: TGTGCCAGTACCCACGGATTGAACACTGAAGCTTTCTTT. Protein sequence: CASTHGLNTEAFF.